The 7 T cell receptor beta chains below come from one sample, sequenced in a study of cytomegalovirus exposure and HLA in healthy donors. Primers included in the PCR were 60 Vbeta and 13 Jbeta primers. TCRdb's table, derived via immunoSEQ multiplex PCR, lists solely in-frame clones and lacks some. This table holds approximately 200,000 clones, around 83% found once. The sequenced material came from PBMCs. The receptor set was obtained from a girl aged 10-17 years in good health and CMV-seronegative.

Only one count was recorded for this clone. V gene TRBV30 combines with J gene TRBJ2-3; TRBD2 matches at 11 bases. CDR3 length equals 18 residues. V shed 0 bases and J 0 bases; nucleotides not matched to a gene: 8. CDR1 and CDR2 from the germline V gene are GTSNPN and SVGIG (reference sequence). CDR3 bases: TGTGCCTGGAGTGTACTAAGACTAGCGGGGTTGAGCACAGATACGCAGTATTTT. This sequence encodes CAWSVLRLAGLSTDTQYF.

This chain uses TRBV5-6 with TRBJ2-1; D gene uncertain. V was cut by 2 bases and J by 0 bases, with 9 bases left in between. This CDR3 spans 15 amino acids. The V gene's germline CDR1 is SGHDT and CDR2 YYEEEE. CDR3 amino acids: CASSFPTYSYNEQFF. CDR3 DNA: TGTGCCAGCAGCTTCCCGACTTACTCCTACAATGAGCAGTTCTTC.

The chain couples TRBV9 to TRBJ1-6; a possible D gene is TRBD1 (6 bases). CDR1 SGDLS and CDR2 YYNGEE come from the germline V gene. V lost 4 bases and J 5 bases, leaving 13 bases between the germline ends. The CDR3 is made up of 15 amino acids. This CDR3 reads CASSNRQANNSPLHF. DNA of the CDR3: TGTGCCAGCAGCAATCGACAGGCCAATAATTCACCCCTCCACTTT.

The J gene is TRBJ2-4, the V gene TRBV5-6; D is possibly TRBD2 (5 bases). The germline gives CDR1 SGHDT, CDR2 YYEEEE. Trimming pared 1 base from V and 2 bases from J, leaving 10 bases between. The CDR3 runs 15 residues. The CDR3 sequence is CASSLFGVTKNIQYF. The CDR3 DNA reads as TGTGCCAGCAGCTTGTTCGGGGTCACCAAAAACATTCAGTACTTC.

The chain carries TRBV28 and TRBJ1-3; a possible D gene is TRBD1 (6 bases). V lost 4 bases and J lost 8, with 24 bases in between. The CDR3 is 17 amino acids. Germline V lookup: CDR1 MDHEN, CDR2 SYDVKM. The CDR3 DNA is TGTGCCAGCAGTTCACCATATTCCACAGGGTTTCGGGACACCATATATTTT. Translating it yields CASSSPYSTGFRDTIYF.

This clone was counted a single time. The chain employs TRBV9 and TRBJ2-1, with a tentative D call TRBD1 (6 bases). Trimming cost V 7 bases and J 8 bases, with 25 bases left between them. The CDR3 contains 16 residues. Germline V lookup: CDR1 SGDLS, CDR2 YYNGEE. The CDR3 sequence: CASARDTRVGSDEQFF. CDR3 DNA: TGTGCCAGCGCCCGGGACACCCGGGTGGGGTCGGATGAGCAGTTCTTC.

The chain uses TRBV28 and TRBJ1-1, with a tentative D call TRBD1 (6 bases). CDR1 MDHEN and CDR2 SYDVKM come from the germline V gene. V dropped 5 bases and J dropped 1 base, with 8 bases sitting between them. This CDR3 is built from 13 residues. The CDR3 DNA is TGTGCCAGCAGTCCGGGACAGAACACTGAAGCTTTCTTT. Translation: CASSPGQNTEAFF. Full variable domain (remainder filled in from reference TRBV28 and TRBJ1-1): DVKVTQSSRYLVKRTGEKVFLECVQDMDHENMFWYRQDPGLGLRLIYFSYDVKMKEKGDIPEGYSVSREKKERFSLILESASTNQTSMYLCASSPGQNTEAFFGQGTRLTVV.